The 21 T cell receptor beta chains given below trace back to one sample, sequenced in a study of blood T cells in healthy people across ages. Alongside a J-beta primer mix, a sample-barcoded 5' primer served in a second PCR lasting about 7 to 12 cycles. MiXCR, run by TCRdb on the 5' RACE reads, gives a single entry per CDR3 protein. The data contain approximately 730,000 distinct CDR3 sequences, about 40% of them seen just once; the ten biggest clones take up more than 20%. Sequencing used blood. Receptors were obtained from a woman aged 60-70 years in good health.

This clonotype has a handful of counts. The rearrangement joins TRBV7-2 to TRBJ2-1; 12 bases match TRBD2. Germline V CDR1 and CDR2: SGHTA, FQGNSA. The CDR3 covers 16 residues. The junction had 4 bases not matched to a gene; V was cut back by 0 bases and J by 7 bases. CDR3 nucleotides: TGTGCCAGCAGCTTAGCGGCTAGCGGGAGGGAAAATGAGCAGTTCTTC. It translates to CASSLAASGRENEQFF.

The DNA for the CDR3 is TGTGCCAGCAGTTACTGGAGGAAAAGGGCAGGAACGGACTACGAGCAGTACTTC. It yields the protein CASSYWRKRAGTDYEQYF. The J gene is TRBJ2-5, the V gene TRBV6-5, with D perhaps matching TRBD2 (5 bases). Near its end, the DNA agrees better with TRBJ2-7, so the J call may be wrong. Looked up from germline, CDR1 is MNHEY and CDR2 is SVGAGI. CDR3 length equals 18 residues.

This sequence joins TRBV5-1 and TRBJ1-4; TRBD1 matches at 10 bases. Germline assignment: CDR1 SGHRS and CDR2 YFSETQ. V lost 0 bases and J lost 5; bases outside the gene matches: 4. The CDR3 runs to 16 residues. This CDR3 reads CASSLGGQGKNEKLFF. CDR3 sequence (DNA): TGCGCCAGCAGCTTGGGGGGACAGGGGAAAAATGAAAAACTGTTTTTT.

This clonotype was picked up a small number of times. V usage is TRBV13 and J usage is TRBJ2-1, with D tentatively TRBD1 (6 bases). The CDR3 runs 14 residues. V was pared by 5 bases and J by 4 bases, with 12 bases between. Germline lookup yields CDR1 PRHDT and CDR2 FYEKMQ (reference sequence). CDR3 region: CASSQGQTYNEQFF. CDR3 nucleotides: TGTGCCAGCAGCCAAGGACAGACTTACAATGAGCAGTTCTTC.

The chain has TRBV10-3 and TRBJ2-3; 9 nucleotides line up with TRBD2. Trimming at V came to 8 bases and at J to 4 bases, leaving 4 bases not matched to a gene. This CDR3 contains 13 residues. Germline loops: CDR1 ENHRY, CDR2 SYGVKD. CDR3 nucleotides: TGTGCCATCTGGGGCGGGGGGGCAGATACGCAGTATTTT. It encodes CAIWGGGADTQYF.

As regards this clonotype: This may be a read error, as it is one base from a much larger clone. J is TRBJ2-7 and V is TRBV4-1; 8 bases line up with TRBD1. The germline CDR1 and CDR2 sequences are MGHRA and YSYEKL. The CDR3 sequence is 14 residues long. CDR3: CARSQEQGVSEQYF. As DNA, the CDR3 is TGCGCCCGCAGCCAGGAACAGGGGGTTTCCGAGCAGTACTTC.

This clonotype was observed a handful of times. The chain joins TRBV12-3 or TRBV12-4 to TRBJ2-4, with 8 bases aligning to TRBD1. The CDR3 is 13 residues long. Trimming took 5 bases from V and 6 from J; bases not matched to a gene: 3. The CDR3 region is CASSPDRVNIQYF. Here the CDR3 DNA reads TGTGCCAGCAGTCCGGACAGGGTAAACATTCAGTACTTC.

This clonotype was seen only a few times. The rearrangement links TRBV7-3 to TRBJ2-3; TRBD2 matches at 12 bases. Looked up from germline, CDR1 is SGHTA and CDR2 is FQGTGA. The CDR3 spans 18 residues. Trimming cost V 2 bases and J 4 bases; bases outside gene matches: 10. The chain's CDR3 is CASSLAGTSGSSSDTQYF. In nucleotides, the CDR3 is TGTGCCAGCAGCTTAGCCGGGACTAGCGGGTCGTCGTCAGATACGCAGTATTTT.

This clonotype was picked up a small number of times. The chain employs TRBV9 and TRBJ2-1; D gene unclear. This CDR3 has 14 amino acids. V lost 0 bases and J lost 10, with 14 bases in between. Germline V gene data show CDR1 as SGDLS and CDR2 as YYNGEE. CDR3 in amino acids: CASSVGTVHREQFF. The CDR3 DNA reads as TGTGCCAGCAGCGTAGGAACAGTCCACCGCGAGCAGTTCTTC.

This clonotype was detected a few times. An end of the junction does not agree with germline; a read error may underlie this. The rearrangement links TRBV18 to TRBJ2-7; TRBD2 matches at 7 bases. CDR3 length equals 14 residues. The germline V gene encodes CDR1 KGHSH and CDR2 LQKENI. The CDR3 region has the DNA TGTGCCAGCTCGCCACTAGCGAACTCCTACGAGCAGTACTTC. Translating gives CASSPLANSYEQYF.

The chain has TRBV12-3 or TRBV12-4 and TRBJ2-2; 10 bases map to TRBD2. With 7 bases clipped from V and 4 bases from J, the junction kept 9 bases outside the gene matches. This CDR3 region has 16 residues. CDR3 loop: CASTYPGTSVTGELFF. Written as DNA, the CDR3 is TGTGCCAGCACATATCCCGGGACTAGCGTCACCGGGGAGCTGTTTTTT.

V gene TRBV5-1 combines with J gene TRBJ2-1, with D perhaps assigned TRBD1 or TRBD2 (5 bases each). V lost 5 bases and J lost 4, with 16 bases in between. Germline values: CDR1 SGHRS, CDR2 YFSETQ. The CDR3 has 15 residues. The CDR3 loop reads CASRAHGTRYNEQFF. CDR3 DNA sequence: TGCGCCAGCAGGGCCCACGGGACCAGATACAATGAGCAGTTCTTC.

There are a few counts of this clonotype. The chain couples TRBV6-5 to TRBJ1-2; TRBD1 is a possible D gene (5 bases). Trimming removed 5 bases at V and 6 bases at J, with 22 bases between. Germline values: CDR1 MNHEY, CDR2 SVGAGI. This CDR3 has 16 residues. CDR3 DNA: TGTGCCAGCAGTAAACAACCCCAGGGCCCCTGGAATGGCTACACCTTC. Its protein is CASSKQPQGPWNGYTF.

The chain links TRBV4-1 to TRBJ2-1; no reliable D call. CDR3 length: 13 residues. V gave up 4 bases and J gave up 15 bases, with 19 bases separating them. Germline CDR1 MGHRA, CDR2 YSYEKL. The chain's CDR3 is CASSRTGENPRFF. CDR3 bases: TGCGCCAGCAGCCGGACGGGTGAAAACCCCCGGTTCTTC.

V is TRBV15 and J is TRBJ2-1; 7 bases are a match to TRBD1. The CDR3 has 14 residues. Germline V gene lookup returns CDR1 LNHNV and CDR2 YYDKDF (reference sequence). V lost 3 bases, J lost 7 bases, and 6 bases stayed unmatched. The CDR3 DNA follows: TGTGCCACCAGCAGGACAGGGACCCCTAATGAGCAGTTCTTC. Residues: CATSRTGTPNEQFF.

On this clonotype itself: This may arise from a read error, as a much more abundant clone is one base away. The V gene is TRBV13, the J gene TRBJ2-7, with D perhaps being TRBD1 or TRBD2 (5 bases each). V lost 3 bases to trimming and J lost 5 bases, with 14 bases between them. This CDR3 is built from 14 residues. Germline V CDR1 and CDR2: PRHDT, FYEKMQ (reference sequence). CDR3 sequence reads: CASSLGPKSHEQYF. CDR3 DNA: TGTGCCAGCAGCTTGGGACCCAAGTCCCACGAGCAGTACTTC. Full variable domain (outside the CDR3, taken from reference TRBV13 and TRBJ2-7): AAGVIQSPRHLIKEKRETATLKCYPIPRHDTVYWYQQGPGQDPQFLISFYEKMQSDKGSIPDRFSAQQFSDYHSELNMSSLELGDSALYFCASSLGPKSHEQYFGPGTRLTVT.

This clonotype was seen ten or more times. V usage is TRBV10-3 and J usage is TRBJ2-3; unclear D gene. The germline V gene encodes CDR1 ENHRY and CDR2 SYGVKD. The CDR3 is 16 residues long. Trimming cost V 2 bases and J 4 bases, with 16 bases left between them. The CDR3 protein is CAISETAGPQADTQYF. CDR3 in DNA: TGTGCCATCAGTGAGACTGCCGGGCCTCAGGCAGATACGCAGTATTTT.

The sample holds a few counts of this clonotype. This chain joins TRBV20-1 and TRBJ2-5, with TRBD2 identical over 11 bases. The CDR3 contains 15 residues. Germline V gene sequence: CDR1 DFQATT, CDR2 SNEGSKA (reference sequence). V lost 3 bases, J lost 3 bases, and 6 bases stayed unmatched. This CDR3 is CSARSATSGEETQYF. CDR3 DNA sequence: TGCAGTGCTAGGTCGGCGACTAGCGGGGAAGAGACCCAGTACTTC.

CDR3 residues: CSANPRETQFF. The CDR3 DNA reads TGCAGTGCTAACCCTCGAGAGACCCAGTTCTTC. The V gene is TRBV20-1, the J gene TRBJ2-1, with no clear D. V was shortened by 4 bases and J by 13 bases, with 14 bases between the two germline ends. Germline CDR1 is DFQATT and CDR2 is SNEGSKA (reference sequence). CDR3 length: 11 amino acids.

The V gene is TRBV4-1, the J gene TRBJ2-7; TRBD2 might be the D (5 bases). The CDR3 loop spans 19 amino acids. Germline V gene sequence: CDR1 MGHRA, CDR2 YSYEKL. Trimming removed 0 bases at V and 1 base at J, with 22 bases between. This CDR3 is CASSQDRTDIPGGSYEQYF. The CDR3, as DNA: TGCGCCAGCAGCCAAGATCGCACGGATATCCCCGGCGGGTCCTACGAGCAGTACTTC.

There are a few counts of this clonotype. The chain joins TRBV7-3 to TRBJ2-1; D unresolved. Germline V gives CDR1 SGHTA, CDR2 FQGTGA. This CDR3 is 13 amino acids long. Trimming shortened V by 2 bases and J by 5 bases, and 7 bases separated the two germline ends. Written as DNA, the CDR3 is TGTGCCAGCAGCTTATCGGTCGACAATGAGCAGTTCTTC. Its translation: CASSLSVDNEQFF.